This paragraph covers one T cell receptor beta chain sequence. Its antigen is unidentified. The data originate from a study of T cell repertoires in cytomegalovirus infection. MiXCR, run by TCRdb on the reads, gives a single entry per CDR3 protein. The table shows hundreds of thousands of distinct CDR3 sequences, with roughly 31% occurring only once. The sequence was collected from a human donor in good health (CMV status not recorded). Some clones in this sample may be carry-over from other donors' samples. Here the sequenced sample was cultured CD8+ T cells from PBMCs, taken from culture after CMV antigen stimulation.

This CDR3 reads CASSWTRDNYGYTF. CDR3 coding DNA: TGTGCCAGCAGTTGGACTCGGGACAACTATGGCTACACCTTC. The chain is built from TRBV27 and TRBJ1-2, with D maybe TRBD1 (5 bases). The CDR3 loop spans 14 amino acids. Germline values: CDR1 MNHEY, CDR2 SMNVEV (reference sequence). V was shortened by 4 bases and J by 2 bases, with 11 bases between the two germline ends.